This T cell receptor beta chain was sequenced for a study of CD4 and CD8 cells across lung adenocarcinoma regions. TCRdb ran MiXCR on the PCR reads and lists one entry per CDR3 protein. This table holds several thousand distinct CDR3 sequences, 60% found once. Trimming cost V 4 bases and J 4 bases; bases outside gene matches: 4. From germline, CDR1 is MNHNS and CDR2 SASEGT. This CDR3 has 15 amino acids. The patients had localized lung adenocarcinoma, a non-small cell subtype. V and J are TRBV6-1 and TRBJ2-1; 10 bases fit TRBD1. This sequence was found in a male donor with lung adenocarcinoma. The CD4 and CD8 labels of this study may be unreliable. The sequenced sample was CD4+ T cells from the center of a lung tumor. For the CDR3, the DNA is TGTGCCAGCAGTGCCGGACAGGGGGTTTACAATGAGCAGTTCTTC. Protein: CASSAGQGVYNEQFF.